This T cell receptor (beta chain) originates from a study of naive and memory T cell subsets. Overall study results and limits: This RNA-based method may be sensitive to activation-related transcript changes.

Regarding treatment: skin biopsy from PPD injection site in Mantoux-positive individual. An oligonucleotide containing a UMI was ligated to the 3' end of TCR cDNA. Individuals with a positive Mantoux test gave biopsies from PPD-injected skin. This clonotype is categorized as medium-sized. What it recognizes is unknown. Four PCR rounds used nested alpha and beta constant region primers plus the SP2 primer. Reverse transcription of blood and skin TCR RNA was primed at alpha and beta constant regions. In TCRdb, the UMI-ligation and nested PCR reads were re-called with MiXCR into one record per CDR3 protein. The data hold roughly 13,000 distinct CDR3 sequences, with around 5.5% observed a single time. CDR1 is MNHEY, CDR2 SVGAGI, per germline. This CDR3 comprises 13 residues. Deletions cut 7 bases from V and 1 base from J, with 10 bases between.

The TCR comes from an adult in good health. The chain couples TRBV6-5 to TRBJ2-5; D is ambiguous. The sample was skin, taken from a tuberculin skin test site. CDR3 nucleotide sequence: TGTGCCAGCAAAAACGGGCCCCAAGAGACCCAGTACTTC. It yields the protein CASKNGPQETQYF.